This T cell receptor beta chain was captured by sequencing in a study of cytomegalovirus exposure and HLA in healthy donors. The study, taken as a whole, reports: Per published reports, the classifier diagnosed cytomegalovirus status with high specificity and sensitivity. Earlier analysis found most TCR beta V segments productive about 90% or about 30% of the time. Presence/absence analyses treated sequencing depth as roughly uniform across donors.

A remark on this clone: Its antigen is currently unknown. This same CDR3 is encoded by further DNA sequences in the sample.

Primers: 60 Vbeta forward and 13 Jbeta reverse. Authors' data handling: Approximately 11 million of some 80 million unique TCR beta chains were shared, per a later count. The repertoire was sequenced with immunoSEQ multiplex PCR; TCRdb's copy has only in-frame clones and lacks some. Clonal size and the V and J genes are those of that table, whereas D and trimming came from the DNA. Among roughly 130,000 clones, 75% to 85% were seen once, and the ten largest hold over 2%. CDR1 MNHEY and CDR2 SMNVEV come from the germline V gene (reference sequence). There are 16 residues in the CDR3. The V and J ends lost 3 bases and 6 bases, in that order; junction bases with no gene match: 6.

The V and J genes are TRBV27 and TRBJ2-7; 15 bases map to TRBD2. The sequence was obtained from a man aged 30 to 39 in good health and CMV-seronegative. Sequenced sample: PBMCs. CDR3 sequence reads: CASSFGLAGGPVEQYF. CDR3 coding DNA: TGTGCCAGCAGTTTTGGACTAGCGGGAGGGCCGGTCGAGCAGTACTTC.